This T cell receptor beta chain was identified during a study (dated by TCRdb to about 2015). With respect to the entire study: The study examined whether tumor-infiltrating Tregs in breast cancer are drawn from blood Tregs or arise in situ by conversion from other CD4+ T cell subsets.

Full-length TCR variable regions were amplified by 5' RACE PCR using constant-region reverse primers, and then by semi-nested PCR using Nested Universal Primer A. The ReliaPrep RNA Cell Miniprep System was used to extract total RNA, which was then reverse transcribed into 5'RACE-ready cDNA with the SMARTer RACE 5'/3' Kit. Full-length TCR alpha and beta libraries were barcoded with multiplex adaptors and sequenced on an Illumina MiSeq. Turning to the authors' computational methods: For each of nine subset-tissue groups, sequencing data from the five patients were pooled, and the groups were then compared using unsupervised clustering of TCR gene usage. The Morisita-Horn index was used to calculate repertoire similarity, with shared sequences weighted by how much each contributed to each repertoire. The public reads were quality trimmed at Q25 with fastp and then assembled into clones with MiXCR by TCRdb, keeping productive beta chains. Rows are combined by CDR3 protein, so each entry shows the most common genes and DNA. V and J calls and clone size were set by TCRdb, not the authors. The sample yields roughly 38,000 distinct CDR3 sequences; 18% were counted once. The leading ten clones occupy 2.5% to 3% of the sample.

The Miltenyi Naive CD4+ T Cell Isolation kit was used to purify naive CD4+ T cells, and CD25 microbeads were used to remove Tregs. Tregs, naive and memory CD4+ T cells from tumor, blood and ipsilateral draining lymph nodes of roughly 5 breast cancer patients underwent full-length TCR alpha and beta sequencing. Tumor tissue and lymph nodes obtained by ipsilateral axillary dissection were perfused with PBS, cut into small pieces and digested using collagenase I and hyaluronidase. Ficoll density gradient centrifugation was used to isolate mononuclear cells from either lymph nodes or roughly 50 ml of peripheral blood. A purity exceeding 90% was confirmed by FACS for the sorted cell populations. V loses 9 bases, J loses 6 bases, and the germline ends lie 14 bases apart. Looking up the germline V gene yields CDR1 KGHDR and CDR2 SFDVKD. Reading from cysteine to phenylalanine, the CDR3 counts 13 amino acids. This entry keeps only the CDR3 DNA: 39 bases, framed from base 1.

Overall results and qualifications from the work: The greatest overlap of tumor-infiltrating Treg TCR alpha and beta sequences was observed with tumor naive CD4+ T cells, followed by blood naive CD4+ T cells. Validation in the larger cohort was restricted to a single TCR beta V-J rearrangement rather than whole repertoires. Tumor memory CD4+ T cell TCR gene usage was found to cluster with blood and lymph node memory CD4+ cells and with lymph node naive CD4+ cells.

On this clonotype: Its target antigen remains unknown. The record has no base qualities; no much larger clone is one base away.

This TCR was sampled from a female donor with breast cancer. The source material was naive CD4+ T cells sorted from a lymph node. This specimen's cell subset or site label, per the study, means: naive CD4+ T cells, CD4+CD45RA+CD25-. This chain is built from TRBV24-1 and TRBJ2-1; the best D guess is TRBD2, with 5 bases matching. CDR3 reads: CATQIEGSNEQFF. The sequence in DNA is TGTGCCACCCAAATTGAGGGATCCAATGAGCAGTTCTTC.